The 20 T cell receptor beta chains in this list originate from one sample, sequenced in a study of breast tumors, draining lymph nodes, adjacent tissues. Axillary draining lymph nodes of breast cancer patients supplied the node samples. MiXCR was run by TCRdb on the multiplex PCR reads, yielding one entry per CDR3 protein. The sample contains tens of thousands of distinct CDR3 sequences, approximately 29% of which appear only once. Material for sequencing was axillary lymph node tissue. Receptors were obtained from a female donor with breast cancer. Some clones in this sample may be carry-over from other donors' samples.

The chain combines TRBV12-3 or TRBV12-4 with TRBJ1-2; 8 nucleotides agree with TRBD1. The CDR3 is 11 amino acids. V lost 11 bases and J lost 8; bases outside the gene matches: 7. This CDR3 reads CAGKDRAGYTF. As DNA, the CDR3 is TGTGCCGGCAAGGACAGGGCCGGCTACACCTTC.

CDR3 DNA: TGTGCCAGCAGTTACTCGAATAACCAACGAACGGCTTTCTTT. This translates into CASSYSNNQRTAFF. The chain carries TRBV6-2 or TRBV6-3 and TRBJ1-1, with D unclear. Germline CDR1 is MNHEY and CDR2 is SVGEGT. This CDR3 contains 14 residues. Trimming took off 0 bases at V and 11 bases at J, with 16 bases between the two ends.

Remarks on this clonotype: A read error may explain this, as a much larger clone is one base away. V usage is TRBV4-3 and J usage is TRBJ2-1; 9 positions agree with TRBD2. The length of the CDR3 is 17 residues. Germline V CDR1 and CDR2: LGHNA, YSLEER. Written as DNA, the CDR3 is TGCGCCGGCAGCCAAACCCGCTATAGCGGGAGCCGGCGTGAGCAGTTCTTC. Translating it yields CAGSQTRYSGSRREQFF.

This clonotype was seen only a few times. A read error may be the cause here, since a much bigger clone is one base away. V and J are TRBV7-2 and TRBJ2-2; 9 positions match TRBD2. The CDR3 extends over 19 amino acids. Germline V gives CDR1 SGHTA, CDR2 FQGNSA. The ends lost 0 bases at V and 6 bases at J; junction bases unmatched: 14. DNA for the CDR3: TGTGCCAGCAGCTTAGCTTTAGCCGGTGGCGGGAGGGGCCCCGGGGAGCTGTTTTTT. Translated: CASSLALAGGGRGPGELFF.

J is TRBJ2-3 and V is TRBV10-2, with TRBD1 as a possible D gene (5 bases). Trimming took 6 bases from V and 1 from J, leaving 11 bases between them. The CDR3 runs to 14 residues. The V gene's germline CDR1 is WSHSY and CDR2 SAAADI. This chain's CDR3 is CASRVQGRTDTQYF. CDR3 bases: TGCGCCAGCAGAGTCCAGGGCCGCACAGATACGCAGTATTTT.

The chain uses TRBV10-3 and TRBJ1-6; 9 positions match TRBD1. The CDR3 runs 15 residues. From germline, CDR1 is ENHRY and CDR2 SYGVKD. The J segment lost 9 bases and the V segment lost 0 bases, leaving 3 bases of the junction unmatched. CDR3 loop: CAISESGQGGSPLHF. The CDR3 DNA sequence: TGTGCCATCAGTGAGTCGGGACAGGGCGGTTCACCCCTCCACTTT.

This clonotype was seen repeatedly, ten times or more. A single base separates this from a much larger clone, so it may be a read error. The rearrangement links TRBV20-1 to TRBJ2-6; D perhaps matches TRBD1 (5 bases). There are 16 residues in the CDR3. Trimming removed 0 bases from V and 6 bases from J, with 15 bases in between. CDR1 is DFQATT and CDR2 is SNEGSKA in the germline V gene (reference sequence). The CDR3, as DNA: TGCAGTGCTAGAGACTTTAGGGGCGGTGCGGCCAACGTCCTGACTTTC. Its protein product is CSARDFRGGAANVLTF.

This clonotype was counted at least ten times. The chain joins TRBV4-1 to TRBJ2-1, with D unclear. Germline CDR1 reads MGHRA; CDR2 reads YSYEKL. CDR3 length: 11 amino acids. V was cut by 6 bases and J by 8 bases, with 8 bases left in between. This chain's CDR3 is CASSRDYEQFF. Written as DNA, the CDR3 is TGCGCCAGCAGTCGAGACTATGAGCAGTTCTTC.

Ten or more counts support this clonotype. The chain couples TRBV30 to TRBJ1-2, with D possibly being TRBD1 (6 bases). Germline CDR1 and CDR2: GTSNPN and SVGIG (reference sequence). The germline V and J ends were trimmed by 4 bases and 9 bases, with 18 bases remaining between them. This CDR3 spans 13 amino acids. CDR3 in DNA: TGTGCCTGGAACAATAATCCCACAGGGCGCTACACCTTC. It is translated as CAWNNNPTGRYTF. Full variable domain (remainder filled in from reference TRBV30 and TRBJ1-2): SQTIHQWPATLVQPVGSPLSLECTVEGTSNPNLYWYRQAAGRGLQLLFYSVGIGQISSEVPQNLSASRPQDRQFILSSKKLLLSDSGFYLCAWNNNPTGRYTFGSGTRLTVV.

This clonotype was seen ten or more times. CDR3 DNA: TGCAGTGCTGCGGGACAGCGGTTCGTGCAGTTCTTC. The encoded protein is CSAAGQRFVQFF. The gene calls are TRBV20-1 and TRBJ2-1; TRBD1 might be the D (7 bases). V was trimmed by 5 bases and J by 12 bases, leaving 17 bases between them. The CDR3 covers 12 residues. CDR1 and CDR2 from the germline V gene are DFQATT and SNEGSKA (reference sequence).

The genes are TRBV3-1 and TRBJ1-1; TRBD1 matches 8 bases. Germline assignment: CDR1 LGHDT and CDR2 YNNKEL (reference sequence). Unmatched junction bases numbered 6, after V lost 4 bases and J lost 5 bases. The CDR3 is 14 residues long. DNA for the CDR3: TGTGCCAGCAGCCCCAGGGGGCCGAAGACTGAAGCTTTCTTT. Encoded protein: CASSPRGPKTEAFF.

This clonotype was seen at least ten times. This chain links TRBV6-1 with TRBJ2-7; 10 nucleotides line up with TRBD1. Germline CDR1 is MNHNS and CDR2 is SASEGT. This CDR3 is built from 15 residues. V lost 10 bases, J lost 6 bases, and 15 bases stayed unmatched. The chain's CDR3 is CAIRSLGTGASEQYF. CDR3 bases: TGTGCCATCCGAAGCTTAGGGACAGGGGCAAGCGAGCAGTACTTC.

This clonotype was observed many times. A read error may be the cause here, since a much bigger clone is one base away. CDR3: CASSLEGRGHYYGYTF. The CDR3 nucleotides are TGCGCCAGCAGCTTGGAGGGCAGGGGGCACTATTATGGCTACACCTTC. This chain uses TRBV5-1 with TRBJ1-2, with 8 bases aligning to TRBD1. Looked up from germline, CDR1 is SGHRS and CDR2 is YFSETQ. The CDR3 is 16 amino acids. J gave up 5 bases and V 0 bases, and 9 bases lay outside the gene matches. Supplemented by reference TRBV5-1 and TRBJ1-2, the full variable domain reads KAGVTQTPRYLIKTRGQQVTLSCSPISGHRSVSWYQQTPGQGLQFLFEYFSETQRNKGNFPGRFSGRQFSNSRSEMNVSTLELGDSALYLCASSLEGRGHYYGYTFGSGTRLTVV.

This clonotype was observed at least ten times. The rearrangement joins TRBV6-1 to TRBJ1-2; tentative D call: TRBD1 (5 bases). Trimming removed 0 bases from V and 7 bases from J, with 18 bases in between. CDR1 and CDR2 from the germline V gene are MNHNS and SASEGT. This CDR3 spans 16 amino acids. The DNA of the CDR3 is TGTGCCAGCAGTGAAGCGCGTCTTGGGGGGTCGCGTGGCTACACCTTC. This translates into CASSEARLGGSRGYTF.

The rearrangement joins TRBV18 to TRBJ1-5, with D hard to call. V shed 2 bases and J shed 3 bases, with 11 bases lying between them. The length of the CDR3 is 15 residues. Germline assignment: CDR1 KGHSH and CDR2 LQKENI. The CDR3 spells CASSPNYGNNQPQHF. The CDR3, as DNA: TGTGCCAGCTCACCAAATTACGGGAACAATCAGCCCCAGCATTTT.

This clonotype was picked up one time. V is TRBV5-6 and J is TRBJ2-7; D is perhaps TRBD1 or TRBD2 (7 bases each). The CDR3 has 14 amino acids. V was clipped by 2 bases and J by 6 bases, with 15 bases between them. Germline V gives CDR1 SGHDT, CDR2 YYEEEE. Here the CDR3 reads CASSLGTAGCEQYF. Written as DNA, the CDR3 is TGTGCCAGCAGCTTAGGGACAGCGGGGTGCGAGCAGTACTTC.

This clonotype was found a few times. This may be a read error: a much more frequent sequence differs by one nucleotide. The rearrangement links TRBV5-6 to TRBJ1-2; 8 nucleotides agree with TRBD1. The CDR3 has 13 amino acids. V was clipped by 4 bases and J by 6 bases; unmatched bases: 5. Germline values: CDR1 SGHDT, CDR2 YYEEEE. In DNA form, the CDR3 reads TGTGCCAGCAGCGCGGACAGGGCAAATGGCTACACCTTC. Translating gives CASSADRANGYTF.

This clonotype was counted many times. J is TRBJ2-3 and V is TRBV10-3, with 9 bases matching TRBD2. The CDR3 contains 15 residues. V shed 6 bases, J shed 0 bases, and the junction held 4 bases outside the gene matches. Per the germline V gene, CDR1 is ENHRY and CDR2 is SYGVKD. The CDR3 is CAIRSTSGSTDTQYF. As DNA, the CDR3 is TGTGCCATCAGATCGACTAGCGGTAGCACAGATACGCAGTATTTT.

This clonotype was counted at least ten times. The rearrangement uses TRBV30 and TRBJ1-2, with 7 bases lining up with TRBD1. This CDR3 has 15 amino acids. With 4 bases clipped from V and 0 bases from J, the junction kept 8 bases outside the gene matches. Germline loops: CDR1 GTSNPN, CDR2 SVGIG (reference sequence). CDR3 sequence: CAWMTETGTNYGYTF. Here the CDR3 DNA reads TGTGCCTGGATGACCGAGACAGGGACTAACTATGGCTACACCTTC.

Worth noting for this clonotype: The junction departs from germline at one end; a sequencing error may be responsible. The V gene is TRBV5-1, the J gene TRBJ2-3; 9 bases align to TRBD2. Germline values: CDR1 SGHRS, CDR2 YFSETQ. This CDR3 spans 15 amino acids. The DNA for the CDR3 is TGCGCCAGCAGCTTGGGCGGGACTAGCACCCATACGCAGTATTTC. The encoded protein is CASSLGGTSTHTQYF.